This T cell receptor beta chain comes out of a study of OX40 agonist ivuxolimab in advanced cancers. Study overall: Ivuxolimab, an antibody acting as an agonist of OX40 (CD134), was used to treat patients. Averaging about 60 years in age, with a range of 23 to 79, the cohort was approximately 87% male.

With respect to this clone: No antigen is known for it.

The CDR3 spans 14 residues. Germline values: CDR1 MDHEN, CDR2 SYDVKM. J gave up 7 bases and V 10 bases, and 15 bases lay outside the gene matches. Produced via immunoSEQ multiplex PCR; TCRdb's table is partial and in-frame only. The sample yields approximately 86,000 clones, approximately 91% seen once. Study-level findings and limits: Dose levels from 0.1 to 3.0 mg/kg saw CD4+ and CD8+ blood T cells expand clonally by week 6. Expanded clones tended on average to be more numerous among CD8+ T cells than CD4+.

The sequence was collected from an adult with an advanced solid tumor such as melanoma, head and neck, liver or kidney cancer. The source material was CD4+ or CD8+ T cells sorted from blood, sampled in a trial of the OX40 agonist ivuxolimab. The rearrangement uses TRBV28 and TRBJ1-2, with TRBD1 identical over 7 bases. The CDR3 spells CATSTGPSRGGYTF. The CDR3 DNA sequence: TGTGCCACATCGACAGGGCCCAGCCGGGGTGGCTACACCTTC.